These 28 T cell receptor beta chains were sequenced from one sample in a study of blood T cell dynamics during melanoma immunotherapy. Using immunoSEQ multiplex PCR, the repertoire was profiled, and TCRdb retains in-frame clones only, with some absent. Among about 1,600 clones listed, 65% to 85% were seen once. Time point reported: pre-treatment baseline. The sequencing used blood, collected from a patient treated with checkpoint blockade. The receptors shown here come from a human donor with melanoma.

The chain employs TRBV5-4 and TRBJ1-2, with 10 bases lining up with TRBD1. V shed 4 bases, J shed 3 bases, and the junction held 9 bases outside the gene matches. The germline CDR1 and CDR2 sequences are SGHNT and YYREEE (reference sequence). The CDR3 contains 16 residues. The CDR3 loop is CASSRDRGVSDYGYTF. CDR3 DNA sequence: TGTGCCAGCAGCCGGGACAGGGGAGTAAGCGACTATGGCTACACCTTC.

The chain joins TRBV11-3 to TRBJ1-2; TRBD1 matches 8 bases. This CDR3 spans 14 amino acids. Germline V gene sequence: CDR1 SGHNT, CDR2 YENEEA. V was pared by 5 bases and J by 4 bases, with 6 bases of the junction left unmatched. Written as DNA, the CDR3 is TGTGCCAGCAGCCACGGGACAGGAGCCTATGGCTACACCTTC. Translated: CASSHGTGAYGYTF.

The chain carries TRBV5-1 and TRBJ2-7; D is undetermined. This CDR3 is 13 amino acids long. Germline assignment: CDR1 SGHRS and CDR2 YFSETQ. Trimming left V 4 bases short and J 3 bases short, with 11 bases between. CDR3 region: CASSQTRSYEQYF. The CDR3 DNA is TGCGCCAGCAGCCAGACAAGGAGCTACGAGCAGTACTTC.

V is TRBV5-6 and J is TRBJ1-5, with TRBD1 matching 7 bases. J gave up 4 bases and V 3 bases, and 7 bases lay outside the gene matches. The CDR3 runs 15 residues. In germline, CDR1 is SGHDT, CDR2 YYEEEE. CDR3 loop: CASSYRDRSNQPQHF. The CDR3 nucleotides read TGTGCCAGCAGCTACCGGGACAGATCAAATCAGCCCCAGCATTTT.

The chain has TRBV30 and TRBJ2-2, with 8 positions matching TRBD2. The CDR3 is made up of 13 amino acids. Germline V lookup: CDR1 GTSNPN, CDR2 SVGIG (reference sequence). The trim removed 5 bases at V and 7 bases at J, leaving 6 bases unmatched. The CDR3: CAWRGGSGGELFF. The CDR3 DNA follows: TGTGCCTGGCGGGGGGGCAGTGGCGGGGAGCTGTTTTTT.

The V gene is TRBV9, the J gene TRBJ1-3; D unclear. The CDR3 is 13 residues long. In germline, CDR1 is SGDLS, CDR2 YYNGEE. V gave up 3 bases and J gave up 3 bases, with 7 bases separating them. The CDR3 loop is CASSAEGGNTIYF. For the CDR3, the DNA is TGTGCCAGCAGCGCCGAAGGTGGAAACACCATATATTTT.

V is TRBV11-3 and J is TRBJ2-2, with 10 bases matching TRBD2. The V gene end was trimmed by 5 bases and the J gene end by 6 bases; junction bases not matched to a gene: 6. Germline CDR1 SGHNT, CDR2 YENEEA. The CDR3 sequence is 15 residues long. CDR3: CASSAPGLASGELFF. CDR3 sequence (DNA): TGTGCCAGCAGCGCTCCGGGACTAGCGTCCGGGGAGCTGTTTTTT.

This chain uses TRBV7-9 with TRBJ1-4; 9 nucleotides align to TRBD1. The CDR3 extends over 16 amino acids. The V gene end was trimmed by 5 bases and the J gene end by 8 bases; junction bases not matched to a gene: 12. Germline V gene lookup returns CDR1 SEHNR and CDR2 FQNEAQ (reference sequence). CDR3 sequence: CASSLRTGVAGEKLFF. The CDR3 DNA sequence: TGTGCCAGCAGCCTCCGGACAGGGGTGGCAGGGGAAAAACTGTTTTTT.

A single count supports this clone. The CDR3 coding sequence is TGTGCCAGCAGCGCGACGGGAAATCGTAACTACGAGCAGTACTTC. Its translation is CASSATGNRNYEQYF. The rearrangement uses TRBV9 and TRBJ2-7; D may be TRBD2 (5 bases). CDR1 and CDR2 (germline): SGDLS, YYNGEE. The V end lost 3 bases, the J end lost 3 bases, and 16 bases lay between the germline ends. This CDR3 contains 15 residues.

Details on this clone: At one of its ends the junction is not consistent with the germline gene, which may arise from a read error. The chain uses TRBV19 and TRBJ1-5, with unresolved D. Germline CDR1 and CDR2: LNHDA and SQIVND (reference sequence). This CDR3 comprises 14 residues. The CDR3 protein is CASSIEISDQPQHF. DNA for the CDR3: TGTGCCAGTAGTATAGAGATTAGCGATCAGCCCCAGCATTTT.

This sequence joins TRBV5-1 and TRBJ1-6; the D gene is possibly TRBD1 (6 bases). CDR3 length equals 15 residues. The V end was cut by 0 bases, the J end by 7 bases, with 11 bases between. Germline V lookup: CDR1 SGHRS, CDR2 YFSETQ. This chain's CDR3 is CASSLEGHANSPLHF. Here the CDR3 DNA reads TGCGCCAGCAGCTTGGAGGGACACGCAAATTCACCCCTCCACTTT. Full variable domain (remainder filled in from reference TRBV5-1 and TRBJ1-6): KAGVTQTPRYLIKTRGQQVTLSCSPISGHRSVSWYQQTPGQGLQFLFEYFSETQRNKGNFPGRFSGRQFSNSRSEMNVSTLELGDSALYLCASSLEGHANSPLHFGNGTRLTVT.

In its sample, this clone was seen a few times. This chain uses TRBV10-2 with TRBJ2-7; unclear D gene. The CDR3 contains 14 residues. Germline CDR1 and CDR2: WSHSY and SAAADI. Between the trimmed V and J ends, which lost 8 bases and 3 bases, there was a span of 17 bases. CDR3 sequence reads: CASAPERGVYEQYF. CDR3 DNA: TGCGCCAGCGCCCCGGAAAGAGGAGTCTACGAGCAGTACTTC.

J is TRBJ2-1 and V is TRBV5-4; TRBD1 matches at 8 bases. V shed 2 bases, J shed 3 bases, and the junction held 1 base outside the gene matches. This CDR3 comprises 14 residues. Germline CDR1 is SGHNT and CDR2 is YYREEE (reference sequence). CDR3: CASSLQGVYNEQFF. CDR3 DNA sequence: TGTGCCAGCAGCTTACAGGGGGTCTACAATGAGCAGTTCTTC.

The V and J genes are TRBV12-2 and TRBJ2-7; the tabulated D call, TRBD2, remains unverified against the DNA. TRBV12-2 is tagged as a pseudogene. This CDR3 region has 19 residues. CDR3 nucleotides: TGTGCAAGTCGCTTAGCGCTGGATAGCGGGGGCCACTTTGCCTACGAGCAGTACTTC. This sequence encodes CASRLALDSGGHFAYEQYF.

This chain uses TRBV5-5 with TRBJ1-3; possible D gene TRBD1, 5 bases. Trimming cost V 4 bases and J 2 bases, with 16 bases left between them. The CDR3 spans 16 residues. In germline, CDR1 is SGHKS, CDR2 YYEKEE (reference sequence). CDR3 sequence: CASSAPGGVTGNTIYF. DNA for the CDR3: TGTGCCAGCAGCGCCCCGGGGGGGGTGACTGGAAACACCATATATTTT.

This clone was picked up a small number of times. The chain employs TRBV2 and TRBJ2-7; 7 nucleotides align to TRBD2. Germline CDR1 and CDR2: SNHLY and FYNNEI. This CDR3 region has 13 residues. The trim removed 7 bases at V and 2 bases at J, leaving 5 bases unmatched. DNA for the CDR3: TGTGCCAGCACAACTAGCGTCCCCTACGAGCAGTACTTC. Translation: CASTTSVPYEQYF. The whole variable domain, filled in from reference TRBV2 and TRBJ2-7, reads EPEVTQTPSHQVTQMGQEVILRCVPISNHLYFYWYRQILGQKVEFLVSFYNNEISEKSEIFDDQFSVERPDGSNFTLKIRSTKLEDSAMYFCASTTSVPYEQYFGPGTRLTVT.

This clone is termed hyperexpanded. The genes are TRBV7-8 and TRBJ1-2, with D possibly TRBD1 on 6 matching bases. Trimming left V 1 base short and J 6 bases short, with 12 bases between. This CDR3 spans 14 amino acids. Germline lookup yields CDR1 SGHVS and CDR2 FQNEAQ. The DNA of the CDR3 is TGTGCCAGCAGCTTAGTTGTCAGGGGAGATGGCTACACCTTC. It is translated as CASSLVVRGDGYTF.

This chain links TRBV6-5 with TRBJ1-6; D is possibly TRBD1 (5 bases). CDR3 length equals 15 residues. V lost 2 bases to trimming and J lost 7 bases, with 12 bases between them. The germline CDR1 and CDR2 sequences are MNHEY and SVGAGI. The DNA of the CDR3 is TGTGCCAGCAGTTACAGCGATAAGGGGAATTCACCCCTCCACTTT. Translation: CASSYSDKGNSPLHF.

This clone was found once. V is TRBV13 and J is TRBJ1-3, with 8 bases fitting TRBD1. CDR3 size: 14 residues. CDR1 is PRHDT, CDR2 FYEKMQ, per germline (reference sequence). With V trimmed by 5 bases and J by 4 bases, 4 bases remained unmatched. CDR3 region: CASSDRTGGNTIYF. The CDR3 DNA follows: TGTGCCAGCAGCGATCGGACAGGGGGAAACACCATATATTTT.

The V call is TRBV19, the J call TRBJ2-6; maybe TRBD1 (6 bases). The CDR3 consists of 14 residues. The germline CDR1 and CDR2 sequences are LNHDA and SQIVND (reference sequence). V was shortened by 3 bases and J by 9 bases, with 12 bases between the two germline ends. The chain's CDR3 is CASSIRGQSNVLTF. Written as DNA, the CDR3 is TGTGCCAGTAGTATTCGAGGACAGAGCAACGTCCTGACTTTC.

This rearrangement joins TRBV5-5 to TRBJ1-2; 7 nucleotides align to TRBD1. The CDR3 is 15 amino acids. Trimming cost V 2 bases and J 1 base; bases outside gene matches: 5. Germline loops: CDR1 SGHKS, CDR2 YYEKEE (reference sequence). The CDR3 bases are TGTGCCAGCAGCTTCTCGGGACAGATTAACTATGGCTACACCTTC. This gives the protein CASSFSGQINYGYTF.

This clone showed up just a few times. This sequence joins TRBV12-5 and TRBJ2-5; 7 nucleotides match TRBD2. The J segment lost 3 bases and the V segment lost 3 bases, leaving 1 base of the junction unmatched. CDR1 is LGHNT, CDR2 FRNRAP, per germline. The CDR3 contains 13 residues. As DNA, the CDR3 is TGTGCTAGTGGTTTTGGGGGGGAAGAGACCCAGTACTTC. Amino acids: CASGFGGEETQYF.

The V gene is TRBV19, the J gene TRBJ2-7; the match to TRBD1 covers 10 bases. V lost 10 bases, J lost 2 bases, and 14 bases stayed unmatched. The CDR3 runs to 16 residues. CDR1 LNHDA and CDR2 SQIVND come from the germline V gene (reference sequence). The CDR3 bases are TGTGCCACCAGGCCCTCCTCCGGGACAGGGGCCTACGAGCAGTACTTC. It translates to CATRPSSGTGAYEQYF.

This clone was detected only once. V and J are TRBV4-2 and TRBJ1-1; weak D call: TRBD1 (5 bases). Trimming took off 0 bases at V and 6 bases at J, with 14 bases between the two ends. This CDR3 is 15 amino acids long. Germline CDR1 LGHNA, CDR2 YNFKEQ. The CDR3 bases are TGTGCCAGCAGCCAAGAACGATCGGGGGTTCCTGAAGCTTTCTTT. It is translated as CASSQERSGVPEAFF.

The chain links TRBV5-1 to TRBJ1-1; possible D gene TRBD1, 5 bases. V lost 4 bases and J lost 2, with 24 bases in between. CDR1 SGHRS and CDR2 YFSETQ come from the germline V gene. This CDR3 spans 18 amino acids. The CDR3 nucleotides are TGCGCCAGCAGCCCATTACTGGGGCCGAATGAAGTAAACACTGAAGCTTTCTTT. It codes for CASSPLLGPNEVNTEAFF.

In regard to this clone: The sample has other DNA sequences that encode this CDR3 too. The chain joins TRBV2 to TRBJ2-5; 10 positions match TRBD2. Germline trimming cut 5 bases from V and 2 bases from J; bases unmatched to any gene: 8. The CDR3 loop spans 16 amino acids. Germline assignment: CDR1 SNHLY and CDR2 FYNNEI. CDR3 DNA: TGTGCCAGCAGTTGGGCTAGCGGGGGAATACAAGAGACCCAGTACTTC. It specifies CASSWASGGIQETQYF.

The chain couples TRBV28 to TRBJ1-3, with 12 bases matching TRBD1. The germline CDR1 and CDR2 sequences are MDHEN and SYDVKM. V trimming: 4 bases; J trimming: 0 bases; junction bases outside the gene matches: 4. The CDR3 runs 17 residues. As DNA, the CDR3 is TGTGCCAGCAGTTCCGGGACAGGGGGCCTCTCTGGAAACACCATATATTTT. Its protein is CASSSGTGGLSGNTIYF.

The CDR3 region is CASSFRDRPNTEAFF. The CDR3 coding sequence is TGTGCCAGTAGTTTTAGGGACAGACCGAACACTGAAGCTTTCTTT. The chain uses TRBV19 and TRBJ1-1; 7 positions match TRBD1. Germline-derived CDR1 and CDR2 are LNHDA and SQIVND (reference sequence). V shed 5 bases, J shed 1 base, and the junction held 7 bases outside the gene matches. This CDR3 is 15 amino acids long.